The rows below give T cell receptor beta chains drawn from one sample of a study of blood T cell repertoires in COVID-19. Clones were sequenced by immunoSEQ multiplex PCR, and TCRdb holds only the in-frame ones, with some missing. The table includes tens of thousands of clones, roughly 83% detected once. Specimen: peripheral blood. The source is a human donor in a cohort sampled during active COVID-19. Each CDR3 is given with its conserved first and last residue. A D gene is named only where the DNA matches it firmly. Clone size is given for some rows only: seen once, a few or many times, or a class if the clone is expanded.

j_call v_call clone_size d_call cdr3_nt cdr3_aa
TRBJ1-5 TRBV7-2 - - TGTGCCAGCAGCTTAGGTACAGGGAACAATCAGCCCCAGCATTTT CASSLGTGNNQPQHF
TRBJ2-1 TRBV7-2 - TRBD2 TGTGCCAGCAGCCCGAGCGGGGGCTATGAGCAGTTCTTC CASSPSGGYEQFF
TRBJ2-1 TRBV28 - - TGTGCCAGCAGCTTAACAGGGTTCAATGAGCAGTTCTTC CASSLTGFNEQFF
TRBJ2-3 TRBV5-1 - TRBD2 TGCGCCAGCAGCTTGTTGCGGGGGGGCGCAGATACGCAGTATTTT CASSLLRGGADTQYF
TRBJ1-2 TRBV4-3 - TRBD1 TGCGCCAGCAGCCAAGAGGCCGGGACAGGGGCGAACTATGGCTACACCTTC CASSQEAGTGANYGYTF
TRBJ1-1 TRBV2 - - TGTGCCAGCAGTGAAGCGCGAATAGCTACTGAAGCTTTCTTT CASSEARIATEAFF
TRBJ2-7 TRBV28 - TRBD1 TGTGCCACCACCGGGACAGACTCCTACGAGCAGTACTTC CATTGTDSYEQYF
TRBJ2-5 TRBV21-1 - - TGTGCCAGCAGCCGACTCGGGGACCTGGGACACTCCCGGGAGACCCAGTACTTC CASSRLGDLGHSRETQYF
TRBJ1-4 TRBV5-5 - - TGTGCCAGCAGCACGCCGGTGGGCAATAATGAAAAACTGTTTTTT CASSTPVGNNEKLFF
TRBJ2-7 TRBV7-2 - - TGTGCCAGCAGCTTAAGGGGAGGGGGTAGCTACGAGCAGTACTTC CASSLRGGGSYEQYF
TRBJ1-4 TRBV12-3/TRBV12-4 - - TGTGCCAGCAGGGAGGGGACTAATGAAAAACTGTTTTTT CASREGTNEKLFF
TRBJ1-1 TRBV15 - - TGTGCCACCAGCAGAGGCAGTATGAACACTGAAGCTTTCTTT CATSRGSMNTEAFF
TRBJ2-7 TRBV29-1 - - TGCAGCGTTGAGCAGGAAGGTCCCAGGCAGTACTTC CSVEQEGPRQYF
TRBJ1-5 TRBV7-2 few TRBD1 TGTGCCAGCAGCTGGGACAGGGGAGGTCAGCCCCAGCATTTT CASSWDRGGQPQHF
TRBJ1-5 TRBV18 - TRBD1 TGTGCCAGCTCCCCCACATCCCAGGGGGCGCGCGACAATCAGCCCCAGCATTTT CASSPTSQGARDNQPQHF
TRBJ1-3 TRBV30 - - TGTGCCTGGGAGGGGGTGTCGTGGGGAAACACCATATATTTT CAWEGVSWGNTIYF
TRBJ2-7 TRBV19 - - TGTGCCAGTAGTAACATGGCAGGGATTGGCTACGAGCAGTACTTC CASSNMAGIGYEQYF
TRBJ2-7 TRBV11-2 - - TGTGCCAGCGAGCAGGGGAATAGCTACGAGCAGTACTTC CASEQGNSYEQYF
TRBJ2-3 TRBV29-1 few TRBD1 TGCAGCGTTGAAGCCGACAGGGTGACGCAGTATTTT CSVEADRVTQYF
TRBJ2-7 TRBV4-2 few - TGTGCCAGCAGCCAATCCCCACAGGGAACCTACGAGCAGTACTTC CASSQSPQGTYEQYF
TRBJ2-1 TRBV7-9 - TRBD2 TGTGCCAGCAGCCCGCGAGCGGGGGGGTCCTACAATGAGCAGTTCTTC CASSPRAGGSYNEQFF
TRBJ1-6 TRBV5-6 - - TGTGCCAGCAGAGAGAGCGGTGTAGAGTACTCCTATAATTCACCCCTCCACTTT CASRESGVEYSYNSPLHF
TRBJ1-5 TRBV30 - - TGTGCCTGGAGTCACGGGGGGGTCAATCAGCCCCAGCATTTT CAWSHGGVNQPQHF
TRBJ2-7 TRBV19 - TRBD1 TGTGCCAGTAGACCGGGACAGGGGTACTACGAGCAGTACTTC CASRPGQGYYEQYF
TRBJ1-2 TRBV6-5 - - TGTGCCGAGATCGGGGAAAGCTATGGCTACACCTTC CAEIGESYGYTF
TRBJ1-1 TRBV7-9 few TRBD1 TGTGCCAGCAGCTTGGGACAGGTCGAACGGACTGAAGCTTTCTTT CASSLGQVERTEAFF
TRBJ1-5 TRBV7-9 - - TGTGCCAGCAGCCAAACACGGGGCAATCAGCCCCAGCATTTT CASSQTRGNQPQHF
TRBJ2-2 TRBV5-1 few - TGCGCCAGCAGCTTTGACGGGGCCGGGGAGCTGTTTTTT CASSFDGAGELFF
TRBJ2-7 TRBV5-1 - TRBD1 TGCGCCAGCAGCCAGGGACAGCCTCCCTCCTACGAGCAGTACTTC CASSQGQPPSYEQYF
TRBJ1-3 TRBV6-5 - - TGTGCCAGCAGACCCAGGGCTGGAAACACCATATATTTT CASRPRAGNTIYF
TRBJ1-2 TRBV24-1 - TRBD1 TGTGCCACCAGTCCGACAGGGGGTTACTATGGCTACACCTTC CATSPTGGYYGYTF
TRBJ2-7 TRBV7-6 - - TGTGCCAGCAGCTCCACCCAGGGGTACGAGCAGTACTTC CASSSTQGYEQYF
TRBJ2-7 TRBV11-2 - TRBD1 TGTGCCAGCAGCTTAGGCGACAGGGGGACTTACGAGCAGTACTTC CASSLGDRGTYEQYF
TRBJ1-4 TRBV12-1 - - TGTGCCAGCAGCTCCACAGGGCTTAAGGGAACTAATGAAAAACTGTTTTTT CASSSTGLKGTNEKLFF
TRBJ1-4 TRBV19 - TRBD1 TGTGCCAGTAGTATAAGACAGGGGGCGAAGGGCGAAAAACTGTTTTTT CASSIRQGAKGEKLFF
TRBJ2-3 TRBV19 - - TGTGCCAGTAGCCCAGGGCAACGCACAGATACGCAGTATTTT CASSPGQRTDTQYF
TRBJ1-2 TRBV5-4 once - TGTGCCAGCAGCTTGGTCGGCAGGGGAGGGAAAGAAGGCTACACCTTC CASSLVGRGGKEGYTF
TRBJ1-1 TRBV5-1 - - TGCGCCAGCAGCTTGGGAGGGAGTACTGAAGCTTTCTTT CASSLGGSTEAFF
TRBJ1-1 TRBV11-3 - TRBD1 TGTGCCAGCAGTCACGGACAGGGGAACACTGAAGCTTTCTTT CASSHGQGNTEAFF
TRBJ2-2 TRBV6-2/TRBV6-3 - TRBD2 TGTGCCAGCAGCACTAGCGGGGGGAGCACCGGGGAGCTGTTTTTT CASSTSGGSTGELFF
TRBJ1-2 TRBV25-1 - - TGTGCCAGCAGTGAGGGGGCCCGGGGGGCCCACTATGGCTACACCTTC CASSEGARGAHYGYTF
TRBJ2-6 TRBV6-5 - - TGTGCCAGCAGCCGAACTAACTCTGGGGCCAACGTCCTGACTTTC CASSRTNSGANVLTF
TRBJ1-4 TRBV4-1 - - TGCGCCAGCAGCCAAGGACTCCGGGAAAAACTGTTTTTT CASSQGLREKLFF
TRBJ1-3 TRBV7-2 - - TGTGCCAGCAGCTCAGTTCGAGGTGGGTCTGGAAACACCATATATTTT CASSSVRGGSGNTIYF
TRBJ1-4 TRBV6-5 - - TGTGCCAGCAGCATAATCGGCAGGGTGGATGAAAAACTGTTTTTT CASSIIGRVDEKLFF